This is a list of T cell receptor beta chains from one sample in a study of a mutant IDH1 vaccine in newly diagnosed glioma. Measured with immunoSEQ multiplex PCR; TCRdb has only the in-frame clones, and not every one. Of 55,000 to 70,000 clones listed, more than 65% are singletons. The specimen comprised PBMCs, sampled from a glioma patient treated with radiotherapy, temozolomide or both. These receptors all stem from a middle-aged man with glioma. CDR3s include the opening cysteine and the closing phenylalanine or tryptophan. D genes are given only for firm matches. Clone size is not always given. Where it is, it says once, few, many or a class for expanded clones.

v_gene,abundance,j_gene,d_gene,CDR3aa,CDR3nt
TRBV2,NA,TRBJ1-3,NA,CASSSERPPGNTIYF,TGTGCCAGCAGTTCTGAGAGACCTCCGGGAAACACCATATATTTT
TRBV7-2,NA,TRBJ2-5,TRBD2,CASSLGPSGGQETQYF,TGTGCCAGCAGCTTAGGCCCTAGCGGGGGGCAAGAGACCCAGTACTTC
TRBV19,NA,TRBJ2-7,TRBD1,CASKQGGGYEQYF,TGTGCCAGTAAACAGGGGGGCGGATACGAGCAGTACTTC
TRBV27,NA,TRBJ2-3,NA,CASRPNTDTQYF,TGTGCCAGCAGACCAAACACAGATACGCAGTATTTT
TRBV2,NA,TRBJ1-2,NA,CASSEGQLNYGYTF,TGTGCCAGCAGTGAAGGGCAGTTAAACTATGGCTACACCTTC
TRBV6-6,NA,TRBJ1-1,TRBD1,CATQDREGTEAFF,TGTGCCACCCAGGACAGGGAGGGGACTGAAGCTTTCTTT
TRBV5-8,NA,TRBJ2-2,TRBD1,CASSWGDRSTGELFF,TGTGCCAGCAGCTGGGGGGACAGGAGCACCGGGGAGCTGTTTTTT
TRBV5-4,NA,TRBJ2-5,TRBD1,CASSLGQESETQYF,TGTGCCAGCAGCCTTGGACAGGAGTCAGAGACCCAGTACTTC
TRBV9,few,TRBJ2-7,NA,CASSVAAMGGHPYEQYF,TGTGCCAGCAGCGTAGCGGCGATGGGTGGGCACCCCTACGAGCAGTACTTC
TRBV30,NA,TRBJ1-1,NA,CAWRDFDKNTEAFF,TGTGCCTGGAGAGATTTTGACAAGAACACTGAAGCTTTCTTT
TRBV29-1,NA,TRBJ2-3,NA,CSLEGGAGDTQYF,TGCAGCTTGGAGGGGGGGGCAGGAGATACGCAGTATTTT
TRBV7-3,NA,TRBJ2-2,NA,CASSILGMRTGELFF,TGTGCCAGCAGCATTCTGGGGATGCGCACCGGGGAGCTGTTTTTT
TRBV30,NA,TRBJ1-5,NA,CAWSPTHGGVQPQHF,TGTGCCTGGAGTCCGACCCATGGGGGGGTGCAGCCCCAGCATTTT
TRBV7-8,NA,TRBJ2-7,TRBD2,CASSPTSGYEQYF,TGTGCCAGCAGCCCAACTAGCGGCTACGAGCAGTACTTC
TRBV9,NA,TRBJ1-2,NA,CASSIQQGAGYGYTF,TGTGCCAGCAGCATACAACAGGGAGCGGGCTATGGCTACACCTTC
TRBV2,once,TRBJ2-1,TRBD1,CASFRDRDVNEQFF,TGTGCCAGTTTCCGGGACAGGGATGTGAATGAGCAGTTCTTC
TRBV2,few,TRBJ1-2,NA,CASSPTGSYGYTF,TGTGCCAGCAGTCCCACAGGGAGCTATGGCTACACCTTC
TRBV27,NA,TRBJ1-4,TRBD1,CASSQGAENEKLFF,TGTGCCAGCAGTCAGGGGGCGGAAAATGAAAAACTGTTTTTT
TRBV11-2,NA,TRBJ2-7,NA,CASSLDRGLYEQYF,TGTGCCAGCAGCTTAGATCGTGGGCTCTACGAGCAGTACTTC
TRBV30,NA,TRBJ2-7,TRBD1,CAWAPGQGLYEQYF,TGTGCCTGGGCACCGGGACAGGGTCTTTACGAGCAGTACTTC
TRBV19,NA,TRBJ1-5,NA,CASSSDYRPQHF,TGTGCCAGTAGTTCCGACTATCGGCCCCAGCATTTT
TRBV4-3,NA,TRBJ1-5,NA,CASSQDTQGRQPQHF,TGCGCCAGCAGCCAAGATACACAGGGAAGACAGCCCCAGCATTTT
TRBV6-5,NA,TRBJ2-3,TRBD1,CATGRDRGTDTQYF,TGTGCCACCGGACGGGACAGGGGTACAGATACGCAGTATTTT
TRBV10-3,NA,TRBJ1-1,NA,CAISESLPSGGTEAFF,TGTGCCATCAGTGAGTCGCTGCCTAGCGGTGGCACTGAAGCTTTCTTT